The present TCR beta chain was sequenced within a study of cytomegalovirus exposure and HLA in healthy donors. With regard to this clone: Its antigen is currently unknown.

Points from the study as a whole: In a later analysis, donors in an Asian-associated ancestry cluster reportedly had fewer N-insertions in productive TCRs than the cohort mean.

Donors had nominal health at sampling but likely had unrecorded immune exposures. PCR was performed using 60 Vbeta and 13 Jbeta primers. Repertoires were generated with immunoSEQ multiplex PCR, while TCRdb's copy carries only in-frame clones and drops some. The repertoire holds 70,000 to 90,000 clones, with more than 60% as singletons. The CDR3 runs to 13 residues. The germline gives CDR1 SQVTM, CDR2 ANQGSEA. Deletions cut 3 bases from V and 7 bases from J, with 15 bases between. The sequencing sample was made of PBMCs. The chain links TRBV29-1 to TRBJ1-2; D may be TRBD1 (5 bases). This clonotype was sampled from a man in his forties in good health and CMV-seronegative. This CDR3 is CSVDPGGRPGYTF. The DNA of the CDR3 is TGCAGCGTTGATCCCGGGGGACGTCCTGGCTACACCTTC. The entire variable domain, with the rest obtained from reference TRBV29-1 and TRBJ1-2, is as follows: SAVISQKPSRDICQRGTSLTIQCQVDSQVTMMFWYRQQPGQSLTLIATANQGSEATYESGFVIDKFPISRPNLTFSTLTVSNMSPEDSSIYLCSVDPGGRPGYTFGSGTRLTVV.